The 30 T cell receptor beta chains below all came from one sample that was sequenced in a study of control samples from healthy donors and cancer patients. TCRdb's table, derived via immunoSEQ multiplex PCR, lists solely in-frame clones and lacks some. This sample yields under 200,000 clones, of which approximately 94% are seen a single time; around 9.3% belongs to the top ten. The sample was blood. The receptor source for this set is a woman in her thirties or forties in good health.

A single count supports this clone. This rearrangement joins TRBV9 to TRBJ1-4; 10 bases agree with TRBD1. Looked up from germline, CDR1 is SGDLS and CDR2 is YYNGEE. This CDR3 is built from 17 residues. J was trimmed by 5 bases and V by 0 bases; bases with no gene match: 7. DNA of the CDR3: TGTGCCAGCAGCGTAGGTGTCCGGGACAGGGGAAATGAAAAACTGTTTTTT. It specifies CASSVGVRDRGNEKLFF.

The chain joins TRBV4-1 to TRBJ2-2; unclear D gene. The germline gives CDR1 MGHRA, CDR2 YSYEKL. Deletions cut 1 base from V and 6 bases from J, with 0 bases between. CDR3 length: 11 residues. The chain's CDR3 is CASSQAGELFF. As DNA, the CDR3 is TGCGCCAGCAGCCAAGCCGGGGAGCTGTTTTTT.

The J gene is TRBJ1-2, the V gene TRBV14; D unclear. V was trimmed by 4 bases and J by 6 bases, leaving 15 bases between them. The CDR3 extends over 14 amino acids. Per germline, CDR1 SGHDN and CDR2 FVKESK. CDR3 coding DNA: TGTGCCAGCAGCCCCCTTGGCTCGGGGAATGGCTACACCTTC. It yields the protein CASSPLGSGNGYTF.

This clone was seen a single time. This sequence joins TRBV3-1 (or the pseudogene TRBV3-2) and TRBJ2-6, with D tentatively TRBD2 (7 bases). Trimming pared 1 base from V and 3 bases from J, leaving 16 bases between. CDR1 is LGHDT and CDR2 is YNNKEL in the germline V gene (reference sequence). This CDR3 is built from 18 residues. CDR3 coding DNA: TGTGCCAGCAGCCAAGTGGTTAGGGGGGGGGTTGGGGCCAACGTCCTGACTTTC. It specifies CASSQVVRGGVGANVLTF.

The rearrangement uses TRBV18 and TRBJ2-7, with D perhaps TRBD2 (5 bases). This CDR3 comprises 14 residues. Germline assignment: CDR1 KGHSH and CDR2 LQKENI. Trimming stripped 5 bases from V and 2 bases from J, with 13 bases between. The CDR3 protein is CASSVTGKTYEQYF. CDR3 coding DNA: TGTGCCAGCTCAGTCACCGGGAAAACCTACGAGCAGTACTTC.

The rearrangement links TRBV25-1 to TRBJ1-2; 9 positions agree with TRBD1. Germline CDR1 and CDR2: MGHDK and SYGVNS. This CDR3 is built from 13 residues. Trimming removed 4 bases from V and 6 bases from J; junction bases left unmatched: 3. Here the CDR3 reads CASSGWTGDGYTF. The CDR3 nucleotides read TGTGCCAGCAGTGGCTGGACAGGGGATGGCTACACCTTC.

This chain links TRBV4-3 with TRBJ1-2; D remains ambiguous. There are 14 residues in the CDR3. Per the germline V gene, CDR1 is LGHNA and CDR2 is YSLEER. V shed 0 bases and J shed 3 bases, with 8 bases lying between them. The CDR3 sequence is CASSQDRADYGYTF. The DNA for the CDR3 is TGCGCCAGCAGCCAAGATCGGGCAGACTATGGCTACACCTTC.

This chain uses TRBV4-1 with TRBJ2-7; tentatively, D is TRBD1 or TRBD2 (5 bases each). The CDR3 covers 17 residues. V was pared by 4 bases and J by 2 bases, with 21 bases between. The germline CDR1 and CDR2 sequences are MGHRA and YSYEKL. As DNA, the CDR3 is TGCGCCAGCAGCCCACGGACGACTAAGGACATAACCTACGAGCAGTACTTC. Protein sequence: CASSPRTTKDITYEQYF.

This chain connects TRBV7-2 to TRBJ1-6, with D possibly matching TRBD1 (6 bases). In germline, CDR1 is SGHTA, CDR2 FQGNSA. The CDR3 sequence is 15 residues long. V lost 3 bases and J lost 7, with 13 bases in between. CDR3 coding DNA: TGTGCCAGCAGCTTCGGATCCGGGGGCAATTCACCCCTCCACTTT. It yields the protein CASSFGSGGNSPLHF. The whole variable domain, filled in from reference TRBV7-2 and TRBJ1-6, reads GAGVSQSPSNKVTEKGKDVELRCDPISGHTALYWYRQSLGQGLEFLIYFQGNSAPDKSGLPSDRFSAERTGGSVSTLTIQRTQQEDSAVYLCASSFGSGGNSPLHFGNGTRLTVT.

The chain couples TRBV2 to TRBJ1-2, with D possibly being TRBD1 (5 bases). The V end lost 7 bases, the J end lost 4 bases, and 19 bases lay between the germline ends. Germline V lookup: CDR1 SNHLY, CDR2 FYNNEI. CDR3 size: 15 residues. This CDR3 is CASIPGGSQVYGYTF. The CDR3, as DNA: TGTGCCAGCATTCCGGGGGGGTCGCAGGTCTATGGCTACACCTTC.

This clone has more than one count but fewer than ten. This sequence joins TRBV7-2 and TRBJ1-2; 9 nucleotides match TRBD1. Germline trimming cut 4 bases from V and 9 bases from J; bases unmatched to any gene: 9. Germline loops: CDR1 SGHTA, CDR2 FQGNSA. The CDR3 contains 14 residues. The CDR3 region is CASSYAGTGNSYTF. CDR3 bases: TGTGCCAGCAGCTACGCCGGGACAGGGAATAGCTACACCTTC.

The chain has TRBV30 and TRBJ2-7, with 14 bases identical to TRBD2. This CDR3 comprises 15 residues. CDR1 and CDR2 (germline): GTSNPN, SVGIG (reference sequence). Trimming at V came to 0 bases and at J to 3 bases, leaving 1 base not matched to a gene. The chain's CDR3 is CAWSVGTSGSYEQYF. The CDR3 DNA sequence: TGTGCCTGGAGTGTCGGGACTAGCGGGAGCTACGAGCAGTACTTC.

The rearrangement links TRBV9 to TRBJ1-4, with D unclear. Trimming stripped 1 base from V and 4 bases from J, with 11 bases between. In germline, CDR1 is SGDLS, CDR2 YYNGEE. CDR3 size: 15 residues. The CDR3 coding sequence is TGTGCCAGCAGCGTATTCGGGAGGGATAATGAAAAACTGTTTTTT. Protein product: CASSVFGRDNEKLFF.

V gene TRBV27 combines with J gene TRBJ1-1; 7 bases line up with TRBD1. Germline CDR1 is MNHEY and CDR2 is SMNVEV (reference sequence). V dropped 6 bases and J dropped 2; count of bases not matched to a gene: 12. This CDR3 has 16 amino acids. The CDR3 is CASSLQGRQGNTEAFF. In DNA, the CDR3 is TGTGCCAGCAGCTTACAAGGGCGACAGGGCAACACTGAAGCTTTCTTT.

The chain couples TRBV3-1 (or the pseudogene TRBV3-2) to TRBJ1-1; weak D call: TRBD1 (5 bases). Germline V gives CDR1 LGHDT, CDR2 YNNKEL (reference sequence). CDR3 length equals 14 residues. V dropped 4 bases and J dropped 3 bases, with 12 bases sitting between them. The CDR3 region is CASSPGTEYTEAFF. Here the CDR3 DNA reads TGTGCCAGCAGCCCAGGGACGGAATACACTGAAGCTTTCTTT.

The chain couples TRBV6-2 or TRBV6-3 to TRBJ2-3; tentatively, D is TRBD1 (6 bases). The CDR3 loop spans 15 amino acids. Germline values: CDR1 MNHEY, CDR2 SVGEGT. V lost 4 bases to trimming and J lost 1 base, with 12 bases between them. In DNA form, the CDR3 reads TGTGCCAGCAGTTTTACAGGGTTGGGCACAGATACGCAGTATTTT. This translates into CASSFTGLGTDTQYF.

The chain employs TRBV6-5 and TRBJ2-7; maybe TRBD1 (5 bases). The CDR3 has 14 amino acids. Germline CDR1 is MNHEY and CDR2 is SVGAGI. The ends were cut back, 0 bases at V and 5 bases at J, with 11 bases in the middle. The CDR3 loop reads CASSYSAGRDEQYF. CDR3 DNA sequence: TGTGCCAGCAGTTACTCGGCAGGGCGAGACGAGCAGTACTTC.

This chain uses TRBV6-5 with TRBJ2-7; perhaps TRBD1 as D (6 bases). Germline V gives CDR1 MNHEY, CDR2 SVGAGI. The CDR3 is 13 amino acids. V lost 6 bases and J 5 bases, leaving 14 bases between the germline ends. The CDR3 here is CASSYREFNEQYF. The DNA of the CDR3 is TGTGCCAGCAGCTACAGGGAGTTTAACGAGCAGTACTTC.

The chain combines TRBV2 with TRBJ2-7, with 7 bases fitting TRBD1. CDR3 length: 14 amino acids. The trim removed 5 bases at V and 3 bases at J, leaving 7 bases unmatched. Germline CDR1 SNHLY, CDR2 FYNNEI. CDR3 DNA sequence: TGTGCCAGCAGTTCCATGGGACAGAGCTACGAGCAGTACTTC. Translated: CASSSMGQSYEQYF.

V is TRBV19 and J is TRBJ1-2; D unresolved. Germline loops: CDR1 LNHDA, CDR2 SQIVND (reference sequence). V was shortened by 3 bases and J by 3 bases, with 11 bases between the two germline ends. This CDR3 region has 14 residues. CDR3 DNA sequence: TGTGCCAGTAGTATGGGTATTCGCTACTATGGCTACACCTTC. As protein: CASSMGIRYYGYTF.

The gene calls are TRBV24-1 and TRBJ2-3; TRBD2 agrees at 14 bases. The CDR3 is made up of 18 amino acids. The germline gives CDR1 KGHDR, CDR2 SFDVKD. Trimming removed 4 bases from V and 4 bases from J; junction bases left unmatched: 9. For the CDR3, the DNA is TGTGCCACCAGTGACCAGGGACTAGCGGGGGCCTCCCCAGATACGCAGTATTTT. Residues: CATSDQGLAGASPDTQYF.

The V call is TRBV19, the J call TRBJ2-3, with 7 positions matching TRBD1. The germline V gene encodes CDR1 LNHDA and CDR2 SQIVND (reference sequence). The CDR3 length is 16 residues. Trimming took 5 bases from V and 4 from J; bases not matched to a gene: 12. The CDR3 nucleotides read TGTGCCAGTAGTCCCTTAGGACAGGAAGGCGCAGATACGCAGTATTTT. Protein product: CASSPLGQEGADTQYF.

The V call is TRBV7-2, the J call TRBJ2-5, with D hard to call. CDR1 is SGHTA, CDR2 FQGNSA, per germline. V was trimmed by 2 bases and J by 5 bases, leaving 6 bases between them. The CDR3 loop spans 12 amino acids. The CDR3 reads CASSLLTETQYF. The CDR3 DNA reads as TGTGCCAGCAGCTTATTAACGGAGACCCAGTACTTC.

The chain couples TRBV7-3 to TRBJ2-5, with TRBD1 matching 7 bases. The germline V gene has CDR1 SGHTA and CDR2 FQGTGA. This CDR3 comprises 13 residues. Trimming took 5 bases from V and 5 from J; bases not matched to a gene: 5. The CDR3 DNA reads TGTGCCAGCAGCCCGAGGGGGCAGGAGACCCAGTACTTC. Encoded protein: CASSPRGQETQYF.

The V gene is TRBV12-3 or TRBV12-4, the J gene TRBJ1-5; no reliable D call. The V and J ends lost 2 bases and 5 bases respectively, with 1 base between them. CDR3 length equals 11 residues. CDR3 bases: TGTGCCAGCAGTTTATATCAGCCCCAGCATTTT. It is translated as CASSLYQPQHF.

V is TRBV7-2 and J is TRBJ1-2; maybe TRBD1 (5 bases). The germline V and J ends were trimmed by 5 bases and 8 bases, with 18 bases remaining between them. The CDR3 has 14 amino acids. Germline assignment: CDR1 SGHTA and CDR2 FQGNSA. The CDR3 DNA follows: TGTGCCAGCAGCCCCATGGGGTCAGGGTTAGGCTACACCTTC. It yields the protein CASSPMGSGLGYTF.

The chain is built from TRBV6-5 and TRBJ2-2, with 10 bases aligning to TRBD2. In germline, CDR1 is MNHEY, CDR2 SVGAGI. The junction had 8 bases not matched to a gene; V was cut back by 6 bases and J by 7 bases. CDR3 length equals 15 residues. CDR3 sequence: CASRLAGIAGGELFF. In DNA, the CDR3 is TGTGCCAGCAGACTAGCGGGGATCGCTGGCGGGGAGCTGTTTTTT.

This clone was seen only a few times. V usage is TRBV5-1 and J usage is TRBJ1-1, with D unresolved. Germline V gene sequence: CDR1 SGHRS, CDR2 YFSETQ. V dropped 4 bases and J dropped 0 bases, with 10 bases sitting between them. The CDR3 length is 14 residues. The CDR3 is CASSPNTLNTEAFF. Written as DNA, the CDR3 is TGCGCCAGCAGCCCGAACACCTTGAACACTGAAGCTTTCTTT.

This clone occurred once. The rearrangement links TRBV27 to TRBJ1-4; TRBD1 matches at 9 bases. The CDR3 covers 14 residues. Unmatched junction bases numbered 7, after V lost 4 bases and J lost 10 bases. The germline V gene has CDR1 MNHEY and CDR2 SMNVEV (reference sequence). CDR3 DNA: TGTGCCAGCAGTTCGGGACAGGGAGTGGGAAAACTGTTTTTT. This sequence encodes CASSSGQGVGKLFF.

The chain combines TRBV5-6 with TRBJ1-3; TRBD1 matches 10 bases. The CDR3 has 18 amino acids. J lost 0 bases, V lost 3 bases, and 9 bases had no gene match. Per the germline V gene, CDR1 is SGHDT and CDR2 is YYEEEE. CDR3 amino acids: CASSYRPDRGLSGNTIYF. CDR3 coding DNA: TGTGCCAGCAGCTACAGACCCGACAGGGGGCTCTCTGGAAACACCATATATTTT.